The next 5 T cell receptor beta chains were all read from a single sample in a study of cytomegalovirus exposure and HLA in healthy donors. PCR employed 60 Vbeta and 13 Jbeta primers. The repertoire was sequenced with immunoSEQ multiplex PCR; TCRdb's copy has only in-frame clones and lacks some. This sample lists about 64,000 clones; its ten largest clones have 3.6%. Sequenced sample: PBMCs. These receptor sequences come from a woman aged 18-29 years in good health and CMV-seronegative.

V gene TRBV7-9 combines with J gene TRBJ1-1; TRBD1 might be the D (6 bases). V lost 1 base to trimming and J lost 4 bases, with 13 bases between them. Germline-derived CDR1 and CDR2 are SEHNR and FQNEAQ (reference sequence). The CDR3 is 15 residues long. For the CDR3, the DNA is TGTGCCAGCAGCTTAGATTGGGGGCTGTTCACTGAAGCTTTCTTT. Translated, it gives CASSLDWGLFTEAFF.

The rearrangement uses TRBV6-5 and TRBJ1-1, with 8 bases matching TRBD1. CDR1 and CDR2 from the germline V gene are MNHEY and SVGAGI. J was trimmed by 6 bases and V by 6 bases; bases with no gene match: 9. The CDR3 covers 14 residues. CDR3 sequence: CASSARGQGSEAFF. In DNA form, the CDR3 reads TGTGCCAGCAGCGCCAGGGGGCAAGGATCTGAAGCTTTCTTT.

The chain employs TRBV7-9 and TRBJ1-2; D gene uncertain. Germline V CDR1 and CDR2: SEHNR, FQNEAQ (reference sequence). The length of the CDR3 is 15 residues. Trimming stripped 5 bases from V and 5 bases from J, with 18 bases between. The CDR3 loop reads CASSVTPGTFYGYTF. For the CDR3, the DNA is TGTGCCAGCAGCGTCACCCCGGGAACCTTTTATGGCTACACCTTC.

This rearrangement joins TRBV5-4 to TRBJ1-1; D is undetermined. Trimming shortened V by 2 bases and J by 6 bases, and 11 bases separated the two germline ends. The CDR3 contains 13 residues. Per the germline V gene, CDR1 is SGHNT and CDR2 is YYREEE (reference sequence). The CDR3 nucleotides are TGTGCCAGCAGCTTCTTAGCGGGGTCTGAAGCTTTCTTT. Residues: CASSFLAGSEAFF.

This rearrangement joins TRBV30 to TRBJ2-7, with TRBD2 matching 12 bases. The germline V gene has CDR1 GTSNPN and CDR2 SVGIG (reference sequence). J lost 5 bases, V lost 5 bases, and 7 bases had no gene match. This CDR3 is 14 amino acids long. The CDR3 sequence is CAWEPSGRANEQYF. Here the CDR3 DNA reads TGTGCCTGGGAGCCTAGCGGGAGGGCCAACGAGCAGTACTTC. The whole variable domain, filled in from reference TRBV30 and TRBJ2-7, reads SQTIHQWPATLVQPVGSPLSLECTVEGTSNPNLYWYRQAAGRGLQLLFYSVGIGQISSEVPQNLSASRPQDRQFILSSKKLLLSDSGFYLCAWEPSGRANEQYFGPGTRLTVT.